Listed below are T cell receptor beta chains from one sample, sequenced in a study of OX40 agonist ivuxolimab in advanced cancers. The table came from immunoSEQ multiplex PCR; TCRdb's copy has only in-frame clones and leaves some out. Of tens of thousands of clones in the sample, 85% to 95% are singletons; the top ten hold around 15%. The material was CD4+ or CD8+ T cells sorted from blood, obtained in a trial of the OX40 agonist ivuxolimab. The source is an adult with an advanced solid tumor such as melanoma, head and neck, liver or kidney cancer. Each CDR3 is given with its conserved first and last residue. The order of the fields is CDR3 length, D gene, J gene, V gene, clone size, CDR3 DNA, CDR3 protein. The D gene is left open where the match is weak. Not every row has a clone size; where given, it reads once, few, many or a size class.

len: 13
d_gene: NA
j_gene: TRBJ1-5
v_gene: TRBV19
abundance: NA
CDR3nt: TGTGCCTCCTTGAAAGGGCAGGGTCAGCCCCAGCATTTT
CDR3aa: CASLKGQGQPQHF

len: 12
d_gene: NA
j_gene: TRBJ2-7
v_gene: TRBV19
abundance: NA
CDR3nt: TGTGCCAGTAGTAGGGGGACCTACGAGCAGTACTTC
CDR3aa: CASSRGTYEQYF

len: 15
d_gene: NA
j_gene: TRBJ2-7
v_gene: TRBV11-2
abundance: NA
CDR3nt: TGTGCCAGCAGCTTAGAACCAGGGGCGTCCTACGAGCAGTACTTC
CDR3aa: CASSLEPGASYEQYF

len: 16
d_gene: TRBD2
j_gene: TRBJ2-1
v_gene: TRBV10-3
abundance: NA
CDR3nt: TGTGCCATCAGTGGGGGGACTAGCGGGAGCTTTAATGAGCAGTTCTTC
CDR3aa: CAISGGTSGSFNEQFF

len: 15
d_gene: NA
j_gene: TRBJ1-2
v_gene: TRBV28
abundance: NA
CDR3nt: TGTGCCAGTTTAGGGCTTCAGAATTCTATGGAAGGCTACACCTTC
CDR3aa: CASLGLQNSMEGYTF

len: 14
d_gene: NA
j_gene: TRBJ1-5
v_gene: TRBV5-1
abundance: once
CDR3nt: TGCGCCAGCAGCTTGTCGGGTATGGATCAGCCCCAGCATTTT
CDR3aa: CASSLSGMDQPQHF

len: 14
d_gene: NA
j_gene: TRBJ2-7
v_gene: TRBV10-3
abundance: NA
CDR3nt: TGTGCCATCAGTGGGGACCGGAATCTCTACGAGCAGTACTTC
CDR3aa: CAISGDRNLYEQYF

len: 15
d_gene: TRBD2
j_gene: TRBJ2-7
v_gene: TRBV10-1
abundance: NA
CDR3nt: TGCGCCAGCAGTGGCTTTTCGGGAGGGTCCTACGAGCAGTACTTC
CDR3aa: CASSGFSGGSYEQYF

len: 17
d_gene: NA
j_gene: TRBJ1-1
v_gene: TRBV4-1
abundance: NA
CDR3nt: TGCGCCAGCAGCAAGACCACGGGACACCTAAGGGACACTGAAGCTTTCTTT
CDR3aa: CASSKTTGHLRDTEAFF

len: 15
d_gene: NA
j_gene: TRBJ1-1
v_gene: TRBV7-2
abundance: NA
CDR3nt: TGTGCCAGCAGCTTGGACCTTATGGGGGGCTCAGAAGCTTTCTTT
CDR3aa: CASSLDLMGGSEAFF

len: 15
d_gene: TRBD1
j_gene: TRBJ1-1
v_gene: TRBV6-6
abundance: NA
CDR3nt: TGTGCCAGCAGTCCCGGGACAGCCAGTCACACTGAAGCTTTCTTT
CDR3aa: CASSPGTASHTEAFF

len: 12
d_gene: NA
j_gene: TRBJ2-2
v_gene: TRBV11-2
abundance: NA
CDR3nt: TGTGCCAGCGGGGGGCACACCGGGGAGCTGTTTTTT
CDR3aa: CASGGHTGELFF

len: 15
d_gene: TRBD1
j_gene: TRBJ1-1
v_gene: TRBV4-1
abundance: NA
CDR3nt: TGCGCCAGCAGCCAAGAAGACAGGGGGCGCACTGAAGCTTTCTTT
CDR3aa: CASSQEDRGRTEAFF

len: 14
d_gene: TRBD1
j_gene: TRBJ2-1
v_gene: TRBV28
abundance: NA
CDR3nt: TGTGCCAGCAGTTTCCTCACAGGGGACAATGAGCAGTTCTTC
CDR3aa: CASSFLTGDNEQFF

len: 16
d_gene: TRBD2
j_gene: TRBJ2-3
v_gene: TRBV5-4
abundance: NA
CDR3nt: TGTGCCAGCAGCTTTAGCCCGGGACTAGAGGTAGATACGCAGTATTTT
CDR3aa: CASSFSPGLEVDTQYF

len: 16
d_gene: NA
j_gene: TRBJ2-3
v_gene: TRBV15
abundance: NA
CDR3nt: TGTGCCACCAGCTCTTCGACAGGCCGATGGCCAGATACGCAGTATTTT
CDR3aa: CATSSSTGRWPDTQYF

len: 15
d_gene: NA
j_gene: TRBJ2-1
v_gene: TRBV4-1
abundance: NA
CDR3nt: TGCGCCAGCAGCCAAACGGGGTCCTCCTACAATGAGCAGTTCTTC
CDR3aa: CASSQTGSSYNEQFF

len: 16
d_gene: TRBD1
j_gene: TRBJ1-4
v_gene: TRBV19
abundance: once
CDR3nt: TGTGCCAGTAGAACGATATCCGGGACAGGGCATGAAAAACTGTTTTTT
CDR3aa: CASRTISGTGHEKLFF

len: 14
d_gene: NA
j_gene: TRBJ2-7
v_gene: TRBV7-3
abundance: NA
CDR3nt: TGTGCCAGCAGCTTAACCTGGGGCTCCTCGGAGCAGTACTTC
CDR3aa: CASSLTWGSSEQYF

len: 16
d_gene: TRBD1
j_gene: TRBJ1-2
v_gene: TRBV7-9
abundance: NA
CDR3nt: TGTGCCAGCAGCCCGACGTACCAGGGGGCAATCGGTGGCTACACCTTC
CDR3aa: CASSPTYQGAIGGYTF

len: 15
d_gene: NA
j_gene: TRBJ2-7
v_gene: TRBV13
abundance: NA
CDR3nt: TGTGCCAGCAGCCAAGAGGAGCTGGGAGCGGACGAGCAGTACTTC
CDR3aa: CASSQEELGADEQYF

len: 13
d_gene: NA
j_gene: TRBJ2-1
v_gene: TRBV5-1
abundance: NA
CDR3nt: TGCGCCAGCAGCTTGCGGGCAGACAATGAGCAGTTCTTC
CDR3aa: CASSLRADNEQFF

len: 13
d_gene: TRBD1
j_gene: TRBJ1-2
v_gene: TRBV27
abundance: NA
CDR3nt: TGTGCCAGCGGCCCGGGACAGGTCTATGGCTACACCTTC
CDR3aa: CASGPGQVYGYTF

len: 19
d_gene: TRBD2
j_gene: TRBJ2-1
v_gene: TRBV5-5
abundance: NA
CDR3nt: TGTGCCAGCAGCTCCCCGGGACTAGCGGGCGTCGAAGAATACAATGAGCAGTTCTTC
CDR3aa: CASSSPGLAGVEEYNEQFF

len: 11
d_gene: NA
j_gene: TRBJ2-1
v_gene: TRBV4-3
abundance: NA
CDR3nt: TGCGCCAGCAGCCAAGCGCATGAGCAGTTCTTC
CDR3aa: CASSQAHEQFF

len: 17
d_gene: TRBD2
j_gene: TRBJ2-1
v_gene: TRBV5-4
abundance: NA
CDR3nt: TGTGCCAGCAGTCGGGGAGCGGGACCCAGCTCCTACAATGAGCAGTTCTTC
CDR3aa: CASSRGAGPSSYNEQFF

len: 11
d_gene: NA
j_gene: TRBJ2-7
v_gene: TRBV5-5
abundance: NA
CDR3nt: TGTGCCAGCAGAGGCAGGTACGAGCAGTACTTC
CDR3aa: CASRGRYEQYF

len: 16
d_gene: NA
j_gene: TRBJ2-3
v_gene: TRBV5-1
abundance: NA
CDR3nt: TGCGCCAGCAGCTTGGTTGGAGGGATGCGCACAGATACGCAGTATTTT
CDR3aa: CASSLVGGMRTDTQYF

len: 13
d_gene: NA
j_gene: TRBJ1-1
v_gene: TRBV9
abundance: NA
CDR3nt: TGTGCCAGCAGCGTAGACAGAACCACTGAAGCTTTCTTT
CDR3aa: CASSVDRTTEAFF

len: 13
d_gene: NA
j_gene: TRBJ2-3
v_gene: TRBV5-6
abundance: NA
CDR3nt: TGTGCCAGCAGCCGAAGGGGGGAAGATACGCAGTATTTT
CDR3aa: CASSRRGEDTQYF

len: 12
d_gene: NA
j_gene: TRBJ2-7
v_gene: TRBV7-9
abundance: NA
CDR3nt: TGTGCCAGCAGCTTTGGGCTTGACGAGCAGTACTTC
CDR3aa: CASSFGLDEQYF

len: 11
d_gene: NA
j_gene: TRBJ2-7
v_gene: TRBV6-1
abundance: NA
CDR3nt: TGTGCCAGCAGTAACTCCTACGAGCAGTACTTC
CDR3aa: CASSNSYEQYF

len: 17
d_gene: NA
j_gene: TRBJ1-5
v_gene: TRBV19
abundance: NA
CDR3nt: TGTGCCAGTAGCGCCTGGAATCTGGCCGTGGCAGATCAGCCCCAGCATTTT
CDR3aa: CASSAWNLAVADQPQHF

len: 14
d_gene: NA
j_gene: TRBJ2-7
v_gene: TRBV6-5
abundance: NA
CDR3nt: TGTGCCAGCAGTTACTTGCAGGGCTACTACGAGCAGTACTTC
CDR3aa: CASSYLQGYYEQYF

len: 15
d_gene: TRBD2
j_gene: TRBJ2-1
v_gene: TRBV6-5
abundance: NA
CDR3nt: TGTGCCAGCAGGGGTACGGGACTAGCGTTGGGTGAGCAGTTCTTC
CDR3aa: CASRGTGLALGEQFF

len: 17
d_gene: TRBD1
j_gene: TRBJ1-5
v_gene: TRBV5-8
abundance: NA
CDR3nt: TGTGCCAGCAGCCGACTTCCAGGACAGGGAGCGGGTCAGCCCCAGCATTTT
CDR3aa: CASSRLPGQGAGQPQHF

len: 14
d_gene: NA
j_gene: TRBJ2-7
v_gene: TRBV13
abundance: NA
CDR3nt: TGTGCCAGCAGTCGGCCGGGGGAGTTCTACGAGCAGTACTTC
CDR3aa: CASSRPGEFYEQYF

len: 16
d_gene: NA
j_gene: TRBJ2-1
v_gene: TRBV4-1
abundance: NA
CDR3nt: TGCGCCAGCAGCCAAGAGAACCGACCCGGTACAGTTGAGCAGTTCTTC
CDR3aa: CASSQENRPGTVEQFF

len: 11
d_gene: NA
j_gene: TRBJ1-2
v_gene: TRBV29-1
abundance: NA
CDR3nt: TGCAGCGTTGAGGCTAACTATGGCTACACCTTC
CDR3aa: CSVEANYGYTF

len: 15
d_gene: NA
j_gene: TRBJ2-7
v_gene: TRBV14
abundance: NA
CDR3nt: TGTGCCAGCAGCCAAGATGCGAGACAGGCTGAGGAGCAGTACTTC
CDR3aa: CASSQDARQAEEQYF

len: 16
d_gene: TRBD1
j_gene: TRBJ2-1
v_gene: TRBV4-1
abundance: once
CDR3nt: TGCGCCAGCAGCCAAGAGAAAGGGGGCAGCTACAATGAGCAGTTCTTC
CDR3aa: CASSQEKGGSYNEQFF

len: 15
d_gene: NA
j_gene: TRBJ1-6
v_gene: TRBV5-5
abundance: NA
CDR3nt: TGTGCCAGCAGCTTGGGCCTCTTGGGGAATTCACCCCTCCACTTT
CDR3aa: CASSLGLLGNSPLHF

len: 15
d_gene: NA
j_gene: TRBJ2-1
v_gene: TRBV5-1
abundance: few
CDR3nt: TGCGCCAGCAGCGGTGACGGACGCTCCTACAATGAGCAGTTCTTC
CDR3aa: CASSGDGRSYNEQFF

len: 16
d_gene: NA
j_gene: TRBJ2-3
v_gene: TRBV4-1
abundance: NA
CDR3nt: TGCGCCAGCAGCCAACAGGGACTGAAAAGCACAGATACGCAGTATTTT
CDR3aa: CASSQQGLKSTDTQYF

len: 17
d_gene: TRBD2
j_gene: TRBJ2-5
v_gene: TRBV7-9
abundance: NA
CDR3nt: TGTGCCAGCAGCTTAATACTAGCGGGAGGCCTCCAAGAGACCCAGTACTTC
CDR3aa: CASSLILAGGLQETQYF

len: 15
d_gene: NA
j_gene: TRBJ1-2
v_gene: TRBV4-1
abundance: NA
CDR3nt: TGCGCCAGCAGCCTAGGGGACTTATCTAACTATGGCTACACCTTC
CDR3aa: CASSLGDLSNYGYTF

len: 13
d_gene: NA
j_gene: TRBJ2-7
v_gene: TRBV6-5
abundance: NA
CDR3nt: TGTGCCACCAGGGGGAGGATATCCTACGAGCAGTACTTC
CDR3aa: CATRGRISYEQYF

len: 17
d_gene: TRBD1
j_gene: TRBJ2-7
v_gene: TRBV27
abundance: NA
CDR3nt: TGTGCCAGCAGTGTAGACGGACAGGGGCCTCCTTCCTACGAGCAGTACTTC
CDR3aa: CASSVDGQGPPSYEQYF

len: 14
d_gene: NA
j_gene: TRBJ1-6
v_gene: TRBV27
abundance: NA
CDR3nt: TGTGCCAGCAGGTTAGGGGGGGGACTTTCACCCCTCCACTTT
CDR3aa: CASRLGGGLSPLHF

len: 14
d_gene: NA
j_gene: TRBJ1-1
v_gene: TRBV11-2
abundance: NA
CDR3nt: TGTGCCAGCAGTTCCGCGTTCCCGAACACTGAAGCTTTCTTT
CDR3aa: CASSSAFPNTEAFF

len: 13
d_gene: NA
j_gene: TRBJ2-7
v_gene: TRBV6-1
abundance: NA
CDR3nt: TGTGCCAGCACCGGAGGGACCGCCTACGAGCAGTACTTC
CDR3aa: CASTGGTAYEQYF

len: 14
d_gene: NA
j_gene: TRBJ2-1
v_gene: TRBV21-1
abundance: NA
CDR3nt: TGTGCCAGCAGCAAGGAAGAGGCCTTCAATGAGCAGTTCTTC
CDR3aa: CASSKEEAFNEQFF

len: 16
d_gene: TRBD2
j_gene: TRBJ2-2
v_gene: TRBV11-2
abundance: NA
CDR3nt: TGTGCCAGCAGACACGGACTAGCTGGTAACACCGGGGAGCTGTTTTTT
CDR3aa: CASRHGLAGNTGELFF

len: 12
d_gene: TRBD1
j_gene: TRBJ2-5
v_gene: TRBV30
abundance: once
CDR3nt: TGTGCCTGGGGACAGGGTCAAGAGACCCAGTACTTC
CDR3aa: CAWGQGQETQYF

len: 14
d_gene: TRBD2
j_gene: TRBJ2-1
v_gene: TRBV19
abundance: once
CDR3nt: TGTGCCAGTAGTCGGCTAGCGGGAGGTAATGAGCAGTTCTTC
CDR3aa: CASSRLAGGNEQFF